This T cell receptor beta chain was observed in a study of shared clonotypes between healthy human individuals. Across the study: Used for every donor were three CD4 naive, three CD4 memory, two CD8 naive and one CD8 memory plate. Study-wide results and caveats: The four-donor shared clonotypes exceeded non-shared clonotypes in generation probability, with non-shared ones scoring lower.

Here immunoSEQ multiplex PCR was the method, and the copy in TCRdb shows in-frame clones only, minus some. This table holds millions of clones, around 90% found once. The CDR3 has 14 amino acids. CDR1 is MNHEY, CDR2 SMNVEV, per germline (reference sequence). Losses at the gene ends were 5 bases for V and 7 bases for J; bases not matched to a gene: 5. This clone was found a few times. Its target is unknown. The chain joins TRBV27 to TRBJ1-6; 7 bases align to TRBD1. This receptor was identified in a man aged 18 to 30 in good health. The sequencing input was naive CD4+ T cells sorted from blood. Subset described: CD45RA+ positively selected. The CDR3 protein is CASSLTGRNSPLHF. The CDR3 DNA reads TGTGCCAGCAGTCTGACAGGGCGAAATTCACCCCTCCACTTT.